Listed below are T cell receptor beta chains from one sample, sequenced in a study of T-cell reconstitution after alpha-beta-depleted transplantation in children. MiXCR was run by TCRdb on the PCR reads, yielding one entry per CDR3 protein. The sample has roughly 120,000 distinct CDR3 sequences, roughly 24% seen once. The sample consisted of PBMCs, mostly from graft donor cells, taken 180 days after TCRalphabeta/CD19-depleted stem cell transplant. These TCRs come from a male patient between 2 and 15 years old who had a stem cell transplant for chronic granulomatous disease, so the T cells may come from the graft donor. CDR3s include the opening cysteine and the closing phenylalanine or tryptophan. The order of the fields is clone size, V gene, J gene, D gene, CDR3 protein, CDR3 DNA. D genes are given only for firm matches. Clone sizes are given selectively: once, few, many, or a class where the clone is expanded.

NA	TRBV11-1	TRBJ2-7	NA	CASSLRVSPYEQYF	TGTGCCAGCAGCTTACGGGTCAGTCCCTACGAGCAGTACTTC
NA	TRBV15	TRBJ1-1	TRBD1	CATSRTGTGNTEAFF	TGTGCCACCAGCCGTACCGGGACAGGGAACACTGAAGCTTTCTTT
few	TRBV6-1	TRBJ2-3	NA	CASKWGGGSTDTQYF	TGTGCCTCCAAATGGGGAGGGGGGAGCACAGATACGCAGTATTTT
many	TRBV7-9	TRBJ2-7	NA	CASSSPLAGEQYF	TGTGCCAGCAGCTCGCCCTTAGCAGGCGAGCAGTACTTC
NA	TRBV28	TRBJ1-1	NA	CASSFPAASNTEAFF	TGTGCCAGCAGTTTCCCGGCAGCTTCGAACACTGAAGCTTTCTTT
NA	TRBV12-3/TRBV12-4	TRBJ2-2	NA	CASMWQNTGELFF	TGTGCCAGCATGTGGCAAAACACCGGGGAGCTGTTTTTT
few	TRBV10-3	TRBJ1-2	TRBD1	CAMHGTGGNGYTF	TGTGCCATGCACGGGACAGGGGGCAATGGCTACACCTTC
many	TRBV27	TRBJ2-4	TRBD2	CASSFWGGIQYF	TGTGCCAGCAGTTTCTGGGGGGGCATTCAGTACTTC
NA	TRBV5-1	TRBJ2-1	NA	CASRNLDGYNEQFF	TGCGCCAGCAGAAACCTGGACGGCTACAATGAGCAGTTCTTC
NA	TRBV9	TRBJ2-7	NA	CASSATGEATKQYF	TGTGCCAGCAGCGCGACTGGGGAAGCTACGAAGCAGTACTTC
many	TRBV27	TRBJ2-3	NA	CASSLQDTQYF	TGTGCCAGCAGTCTCCAGGATACGCAGTATTTT
few	TRBV25-1	TRBJ1-4	NA	CASSEYRRGGSNEKLFF	TGTGCCAGCAGTGAATATCGGCGGGGGGGGTCTAATGAAAAACTGTTTTTT
NA	TRBV12-3/TRBV12-4	TRBJ1-5	NA	CASSLRDYQPQHF	TGTGCCAGCAGTTTAAGGGACTATCAGCCCCAGCATTTT
NA	TRBV20-1	TRBJ2-3	NA	CSARSRGGTDTQYF	TGCAGTGCTAGATCCAGGGGAGGCACAGATACGCAGTATTTT
NA	TRBV7-8	TRBJ2-5	TRBD2	CASSLVGTRVLETQYF	TGTGCCAGCAGCTTGGTCGGGACTAGGGTCCTGGAGACCCAGTACTTC
many	TRBV15	TRBJ2-7	TRBD1	CATSRDRGGQGDEQYF	TGTGCCACCAGCAGAGATCGTGGGGGACAGGGGGACGAGCAGTACTTC
NA	TRBV5-1	TRBJ2-3	NA	CASSLGRTDTQYF	TGCGCCAGCAGCTTGGGGCGCACAGATACGCAGTATTTT
many	TRBV29-1	TRBJ1-5	NA	CSVQGSNQPQHF	TGCAGCGTTCAGGGGAGCAATCAGCCCCAGCATTTT
few	TRBV12-3/TRBV12-4	TRBJ1-2	NA	CASSNPKVQGSTNYGYTF	TGTGCCAGCAGTAACCCCAAAGTACAGGGATCTACTAACTATGGCTACACCTTC
few	TRBV15	TRBJ2-3	NA	CATSRDEQGADTQYF	TGTGCCACCAGCAGAGACGAACAGGGCGCAGATACGCAGTATTTT
NA	TRBV5-1	TRBJ2-1	TRBD2	CASSLSSSGMVEQFF	TGCGCCAGCAGCTTGAGTAGTAGCGGGATGGTTGAGCAGTTCTTC
NA	TRBV20-1	TRBJ2-1	TRBD2	CSAHLLAGGPLGEQFF	TGCAGTGCCCACTTACTAGCGGGAGGGCCGCTTGGGGAGCAGTTCTTC
NA	TRBV12-3/TRBV12-4	TRBJ2-3	NA	CASSFAAKRDTQYF	TGTGCCAGCAGTTTTGCGGCCAAACGGGATACGCAGTATTTT
once	TRBV12-3/TRBV12-4	TRBJ1-5	NA	CASSPRALSNQPQHF	TGTGCCAGCAGTCCTAGGGCCCTGAGCAATCAGCCCCAGCATTTT
once	TRBV20-1	TRBJ2-3	NA	CSARKGDTQYF	TGCAGTGCTAGAAAAGGGGATACGCAGTATTTT
many	TRBV20-1	TRBJ1-2	NA	CSARDPRTATNGYTF	TGCAGTGCTAGAGATCCCAGGACAGCGACTAATGGCTACACCTTC
many	TRBV28	TRBJ2-3	NA	CASRRTREPYPVYTQYF	TGTGCCAGCAGGCGAACCAGGGAACCCTATCCTGTTTATACGCAGTATTTT
many	TRBV29-1	TRBJ2-2	NA	CSSESFTGELFF	TGCAGCTCAGAGAGTTTCACCGGGGAGCTGTTTTTT
many	TRBV4-1	TRBJ2-2	TRBD2	CASSQGLAGVYTGELFF	TGCGCCAGCAGCCAAGGACTAGCGGGAGTTTACACCGGGGAGCTGTTTTTT
NA	TRBV29-1	TRBJ1-2	TRBD1	CSVGWTGDGYTF	TGCAGCGTCGGTTGGACAGGGGATGGCTACACCTTC
few	TRBV12-3/TRBV12-4	TRBJ2-3	NA	CASSGPGRSTDTQYF	TGTGCCAGCAGTGGGCCGGGACGGAGCACAGATACGCAGTATTTT
few	TRBV18	TRBJ2-1	TRBD1	CASSPVQGNEQFF	TGTGCCAGCTCACCAGTACAGGGGAATGAGCAGTTCTTC
many	TRBV11-2	TRBJ1-5	NA	CASSAHRAGKVSNQPQHF	TGTGCCAGCAGCGCCCACCGGGCAGGGAAGGTTAGCAATCAGCCCCAGCATTTT
many	TRBV10-3	TRBJ2-7	NA	CAISDGVFSNEQYF	TGTGCCATCAGTGACGGGGTATTTTCCAACGAGCAGTACTTC
NA	TRBV5-1	TRBJ2-3	NA	CASSLQAPYTDTQYF	TGCGCCAGCAGCTTGCAGGCACCATACACAGATACGCAGTATTTT
NA	TRBV10-3	TRBJ2-1	TRBD2	CAISSGGSAYNEQFF	TGTGCCATCAGTTCTGGCGGGAGTGCTTACAATGAGCAGTTCTTC
NA	TRBV10-2	TRBJ2-7	NA	CASSVGRAYEQYF	TGCGCCAGCAGTGTGGGCAGAGCCTACGAGCAGTACTTC
NA	TRBV5-6	TRBJ1-5	NA	CASSYKNNQPQHF	TGTGCCAGCAGCTACAAGAACAATCAGCCCCAGCATTTT
many	TRBV5-1	TRBJ1-4	TRBD1	CASTPGTGHEKLFF	TGCGCCAGCACCCCCGGGACAGGACATGAAAAACTGTTTTTT
NA	TRBV20-1	TRBJ2-7	NA	CCARDLASEMNEQYF	TGCTGTGCTAGAGATCTAGCATCTGAAATGAACGAGCAGTACTTC
many	TRBV3-1	TRBJ2-2	TRBD2	CASSRTSGGTGELFF	TGTGCCAGCAGCCGTACTAGCGGGGGCACCGGGGAGCTGTTTTTT
NA	TRBV20-1	TRBJ1-1	NA	CSARNGPEAFF	TGCAGTGCTAGAAACGGGCCTGAAGCTTTCTTT
NA	TRBV24-1	TRBJ1-1	NA	CATSDTDSAEAFF	TGTGCCACCAGTGATACCGACAGCGCTGAAGCTTTCTTT
NA	TRBV9	TRBJ2-7	NA	CASSAKGGSYEQYF	TGTGCCAGCAGCGCGAAAGGAGGCTCCTACGAGCAGTACTTC
few	TRBV12-3/TRBV12-4	TRBJ2-3	TRBD1	CASSLRGQGADTQYF	TGTGCCAGCAGTTTGCGGGGACAGGGGGCAGATACGCAGTATTTT
NA	TRBV12-3/TRBV12-4	TRBJ2-1	TRBD2	CASRPRASGNYNEQFF	TGTGCCAGCAGACCAAGGGCTAGCGGAAACTACAATGAGCAGTTCTTC
NA	TRBV9	TRBJ2-1	TRBD2	CASSVAPSLAHNEQFF	TGTGCCAGCAGCGTAGCTCCATCACTAGCGCACAATGAGCAGTTCTTC
once	TRBV12-5	TRBJ2-5	NA	CASVFRVCMETQYF	TGTGCTAGTGTTTTCAGGGTTTGCATGGAGACCCAGTACTTC
few	TRBV27	TRBJ2-7	TRBD2	CASSLNPSGSYEQYF	TGTGCCAGCAGTTTAAATCCTAGCGGGAGTTACGAGCAGTACTTC
many	TRBV7-9	TRBJ2-7	TRBD1	CASSLQGNTYEQYF	TGTGCCAGCTCTCTACAGGGGAACACCTACGAGCAGTACTTC
NA	TRBV7-9	TRBJ2-3	NA	CASSLTRADTQYF	TGTGCCAGCAGCCTCACTAGAGCAGATACGCAGTATTTT
NA	TRBV7-2	TRBJ2-1	TRBD1	CASSHGTATIGEQFF	TGTGCCAGCAGCCACGGGACAGCGACCATCGGTGAGCAGTTCTTC
NA	TRBV15	TRBJ2-1	NA	CATGLFKGVSSYNEQFF	TGTGCCACCGGTTTGTTCAAGGGGGTAAGCTCCTACAATGAGCAGTTCTTC
NA	TRBV20-1	TRBJ1-1	NA	CSATLTGGTEAFF	TGCAGTGCTACCCTGACGGGGGGGACTGAAGCTTTCTTT
many	TRBV28	TRBJ2-7	NA	CASSLLGGSSYEQYF	TGTGCCAGCAGTTTATTGGGAGGAAGCTCCTACGAGCAGTACTTC
NA	TRBV12-3/TRBV12-4	TRBJ2-5	TRBD2	CASSQTSGPLQETQYF	TGTGCCAGCAGCCAGACTAGCGGGCCCCTTCAAGAGACCCAGTACTTC